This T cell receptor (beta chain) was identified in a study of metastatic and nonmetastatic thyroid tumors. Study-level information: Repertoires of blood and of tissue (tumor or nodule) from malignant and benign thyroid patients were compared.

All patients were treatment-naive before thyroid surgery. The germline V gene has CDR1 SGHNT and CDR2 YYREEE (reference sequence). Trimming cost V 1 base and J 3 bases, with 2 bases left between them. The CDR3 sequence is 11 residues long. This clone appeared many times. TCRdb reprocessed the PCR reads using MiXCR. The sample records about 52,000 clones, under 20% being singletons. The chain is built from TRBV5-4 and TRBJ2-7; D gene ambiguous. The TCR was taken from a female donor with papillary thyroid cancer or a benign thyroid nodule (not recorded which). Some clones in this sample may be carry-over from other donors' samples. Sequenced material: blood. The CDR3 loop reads CASSLFYEQYF. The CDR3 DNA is TGTGCCAGCAGCTTGTTCTACGAGCAGTACTTC.